This T cell receptor (beta chain) was profiled in a study of CD8+ T cells in alopecia areata. Study details: Disease severity was quantified as SALT score of affected scalp area.

This CDR3 has 14 amino acids. V lost 1 base and J lost 6; bases outside the gene matches: 3. Per the germline V gene, CDR1 is LNHNV and CDR2 is YYDKDF (reference sequence). Treatment of the sample: oral pan-JAK inhibitor, 5-10 mg twice daily. In each case, RNA was isolated and then reverse transcribed into cDNA as the sequencing template. TCRdb's copy holds only in-frame clones and misses some; the assay was immunoSEQ multiplex PCR. In the table there are under 250,000 clones, around 57% of which are singletons. The chain uses TRBV15 and TRBJ1-2, with 9 bases aligning to TRBD1. The clonotype was recovered from a human donor with alopecia areata. The sample here was CD4+ T cells sorted from blood, taken at week 4, from a patient treated with tofacitinib. The CDR3 is CATSRGGTGNGYTF. DNA of the CDR3: TGTGCCACCAGCAGAGGGGGGACAGGGAATGGCTACACCTTC.